The entry below gives a single T cell receptor beta chain sequence along with its context. The repertoire was sequenced with immunoSEQ multiplex PCR; TCRdb's copy has only in-frame clones and lacks some. This sample has around 130,000 clones, with about 88% found just once. This entry belongs to a study of control samples from healthy donors and cancer patients. This CDR3 has 18 amino acids. V lost 2 bases and J lost 2, with 19 bases in between. Per the germline V gene, CDR1 is MNHEY and CDR2 is SMNVEV (reference sequence). This receptor was taken from a man aged 50 or older in good health. Material: blood. This rearrangement joins TRBV27 to TRBJ1-3, with unresolved D. The CDR3 bases are TGTGCCAGCAGTTTACGGCCGAACAGCCACTCTACTGGAAACACCATATATTTT. Its protein product is CASSLRPNSHSTGNTIYF.